These 21 T cell receptor beta chains were sequenced from one sample in a study of cytomegalovirus exposure and HLA in healthy donors. 13 Jbeta primers and 60 Vbeta primers were used for the PCR. The assay was immunoSEQ multiplex PCR, and TCRdb's table has in-frame clones only and misses some. The profile shows 100,000 or so clones, approximately 83% of them singletons. The sample consisted of PBMCs. The receptors originated from a man aged 18 to 35 in good health and CMV-seronegative.

The rearrangement uses TRBV28 and TRBJ2-3, with a weak D call TRBD1 (5 bases). The CDR3 length is 17 residues. V lost 3 bases, J lost 6 bases, and 22 bases lay in between. Germline CDR1 is MDHEN and CDR2 is SYDVKM. The CDR3 DNA follows: TGTGCCAGCAGTTTCATCCGCGCCCAGGGCCCCTCGGATACGCAGTATTTT. The encoded protein is CASSFIRAQGPSDTQYF. The entire variable domain, with the rest obtained from reference TRBV28 and TRBJ2-3, is as follows: DVKVTQSSRYLVKRTGEKVFLECVQDMDHENMFWYRQDPGLGLRLIYFSYDVKMKEKGDIPEGYSVSREKKERFSLILESASTNQTSMYLCASSFIRAQGPSDTQYFGPGTRLTVL.

The V gene is TRBV18, the J gene TRBJ1-5, with TRBD1 matching 8 bases. Germline V gives CDR1 KGHSH, CDR2 LQKENI. CDR3 length: 16 residues. V shed 1 base and J 2 bases; nucleotides not matched to a gene: 4. The CDR3 nucleotides read TGTGCCAGCTCACCACAATCGACAGGGGGCAATCAGCCCCAGCATTTT. Protein: CASSPQSTGGNQPQHF.

The V and J genes are TRBV4-2 and TRBJ1-2; D is unresolved. Trimming took off 5 bases at V and 8 bases at J, with 9 bases between the two ends. The germline gives CDR1 LGHNA, CDR2 YNFKEQ. The CDR3 is made up of 11 amino acids. The CDR3 DNA is TGTGCCAGCAGCACGACCGGGGGCTACACCTTC. It codes for CASSTTGGYTF.

This chain connects TRBV6-1 to TRBJ1-1; D is undetermined. With 1 base removed from V and 3 bases from J, the gap between germline ends came to 9 bases. The CDR3 runs 14 residues. CDR1 is MNHNS and CDR2 is SASEGT in the germline V gene. DNA of the CDR3: TGTGCCAGCAGTGAAGTGGGAGGGTACACTGAAGCTTTCTTT. This translates into CASSEVGGYTEAFF.

The J gene is TRBJ1-1, the V gene TRBV19; D remains unclear. Trimming cost V 5 bases and J 4 bases, with 17 bases left between them. The CDR3 has 15 residues. The germline CDR1 and CDR2 sequences are LNHDA and SQIVND (reference sequence). The CDR3 here is CASSPPGGSSTEAFF. DNA for the CDR3: TGTGCCAGTAGTCCCCCCGGCGGGTCGAGCACTGAAGCTTTCTTT.

The CDR3 spells CASSLAPTDTQYF. The CDR3 DNA reads TGTGCCAGCAGCTTGGCTCCCACAGATACGCAGTATTTT. The gene calls are TRBV5-5 and TRBJ2-3; D ambiguous. CDR1 and CDR2 from the germline V gene are SGHKS and YYEKEE (reference sequence). The CDR3 totals 13 residues. The V gene lost 0 bases and the J gene lost 2 bases, with 4 bases spanning the gap.

The chain joins TRBV6-5 to TRBJ2-7; D might be TRBD2 (5 bases). Trimming took 0 bases from V and 2 from J, leaving 11 bases between them. In germline, CDR1 is MNHEY, CDR2 SVGAGI. The CDR3 consists of 15 residues. The CDR3 DNA follows: TGTGCCAGCAGTTACTCGAGGACGGGGACCTACGAGCAGTACTTC. It specifies CASSYSRTGTYEQYF.

This clone is a singleton in its sample. The CDR3 nucleotides read TGTGCCAGCAGCTCCGGGACTCTCTACAATGAGCAGTTCTTC. Translated, it gives CASSSGTLYNEQFF. The gene calls are TRBV6-5 and TRBJ2-1; possibly TRBD2 for D (6 bases). The V and J ends lost 6 bases and 3 bases respectively, with 12 bases between them. This CDR3 is built from 14 residues. Germline CDR1 reads MNHEY; CDR2 reads SVGAGI.

This clone was seen more than once but under ten times. V usage is TRBV6-5 and J usage is TRBJ1-1; the D gene is possibly TRBD1 (5 bases). Trimming left V 0 bases short and J 4 bases short, with 6 bases between. Germline V CDR1 and CDR2: MNHEY, SVGAGI. The CDR3 consists of 13 residues. The CDR3 sequence: CASSYSGATEAFF. The CDR3 DNA reads as TGTGCCAGCAGTTACTCAGGGGCCACTGAAGCTTTCTTT.

This clone has just a few counts. This rearrangement joins TRBV29-1 to TRBJ1-1; D is perhaps TRBD1 (5 bases). V lost 7 bases to trimming and J lost 8 bases, with 11 bases between them. Germline CDR1 is SQVTM and CDR2 is ANQGSEA. The CDR3 contains 10 residues. CDR3 loop: CSAGGGEAFF. In DNA, the CDR3 is TGCAGCGCTGGGGGGGGAGAAGCTTTCTTT. Full variable domain (remainder filled in from reference TRBV29-1 and TRBJ1-1): SAVISQKPSRDICQRGTSLTIQCQVDSQVTMMFWYRQQPGQSLTLIATANQGSEATYESGFVIDKFPISRPNLTFSTLTVSNMSPEDSSIYLCSAGGGEAFFGQGTRLTVV.

CDR3: CAISGLAGDNEQFF. The CDR3 DNA follows: TGTGCCATCAGCGGACTAGCGGGAGATAATGAGCAGTTCTTC. J is TRBJ2-1 and V is TRBV10-3, with TRBD2 matching over 13 bases. Germline V lookup: CDR1 ENHRY, CDR2 SYGVKD. The CDR3 covers 14 residues. V lost 6 bases, J lost 7 bases, and 3 bases stayed unmatched.

The chain carries TRBV6-5 and TRBJ2-5; possible D gene TRBD2, 6 bases. The DNA end favors TRBJ2-7, so the J call may be wrong. Germline V gene sequence: CDR1 MNHEY, CDR2 SVGAGI. The CDR3 loop spans 16 amino acids. CDR3 sequence (DNA): TGTGCCAGCAGTTTCCACCCGGGGGAGAGCTCCTACGAGCAGTACTTC. This gives the protein CASSFHPGESSYEQYF.

This clone has a handful of counts. The V gene is TRBV7-9, the J gene TRBJ1-1, with D possibly being TRBD1 (6 bases). Germline lookup yields CDR1 SEHNR and CDR2 FQNEAQ (reference sequence). The CDR3 has 13 amino acids. V gave up 6 bases and J gave up 1 base, with 9 bases separating them. The CDR3 DNA follows: TGTGCCAGCAGAACAGGGTGGAACACTGAAGCTTTCTTT. This codes for CASRTGWNTEAFF.

Regarding this clone: At one end the junction does not follow the germline gene, possibly because of a read error. The genes are TRBV7-9 and TRBJ1-1, with 7 bases matching TRBD1. The CDR3 runs 12 residues. CDR1 is SEHNR and CDR2 is FQNEAQ in the germline V gene (reference sequence). The CDR3 coding sequence is TGTTCCAGCAGCTTAGGGGGCAATGAAGCTTTCTTT. Protein: CSSSLGGNEAFF.

The chain is built from TRBV6-5 and TRBJ2-1, with a possible D match to TRBD2 (6 bases). Germline CDR1 reads MNHEY; CDR2 reads SVGAGI. V gave up 5 bases and J gave up 3 bases, with 8 bases separating them. The CDR3 is made up of 13 amino acids. DNA of the CDR3: TGTGCCAGCAGTCCGACTAGCTACAATGAGCAGTTCTTC. Protein sequence: CASSPTSYNEQFF.

The rearrangement uses TRBV11-2 and TRBJ2-7; 7 bases fit TRBD1. The CDR3 length is 16 residues. V shed 5 bases, J shed 2 bases, and the junction held 12 bases outside the gene matches. Germline CDR1 reads SGHAT; CDR2 reads FQNNGV. CDR3 sequence (DNA): TGTGCCAGCAGCGCCCCGGCCTGGGACAGCGCCTACGAGCAGTACTTC. Protein product: CASSAPAWDSAYEQYF.

The chain has TRBV7-2 and TRBJ2-7, with 11 bases fitting TRBD2. CDR3 length equals 19 residues. Germline loops: CDR1 SGHTA, CDR2 FQGNSA. Trimming at V came to 5 bases and at J to 0 bases, leaving 15 bases not matched to a gene. CDR3 sequence reads: CASSRGGSGRVRGSYEQYF. Written as DNA, the CDR3 is TGTGCCAGCAGCCGCGGCGGTAGCGGGAGGGTAAGGGGCTCCTACGAGCAGTACTTC.

The V gene is TRBV7-9, the J gene TRBJ2-7; no clear D gene. This CDR3 has 14 residues. Deletions cut 1 base from V and 0 bases from J, with 7 bases between. Per germline, CDR1 SEHNR and CDR2 FQNEAQ (reference sequence). The DNA of the CDR3 is TGTGCCAGCAGCTTAGGGTTGAGCTCCTACGAGCAGTACTTC. Its protein is CASSLGLSSYEQYF. The full variable domain, with the rest looked up from reference TRBV7-9 and TRBJ2-7, is DTGVSQNPRHKITKRGQNVTFRCDPISEHNRLYWYRQTLGQGPEFLTYFQNEAQLEKSRLLSDRFSAERPKGSFSTLEIQRTEQGDSAMYLCASSLGLSSYEQYFGPGTRLTVT.

This clone is medium-sized. Other DNA variants within this sample encode the same CDR3. The rearrangement links TRBV6-5 to TRBJ2-2; D gene unclear. Germline-derived CDR1 and CDR2 are MNHEY and SVGAGI. The germline V and J ends were trimmed by 2 bases and 4 bases, with 8 bases remaining between them. The CDR3 has 14 residues. CDR3 nucleotide sequence: TGTGCCAGCAGTTACGATAGTGGCACCGGGGAGCTGTTTTTT. Translating gives CASSYDSGTGELFF.

V is TRBV7-9 and J is TRBJ1-5; D is uncertain. V lost 1 base and J 6 bases, leaving 7 bases between the germline ends. The CDR3 is made up of 13 amino acids. Germline CDR1 and CDR2: SEHNR and FQNEAQ (reference sequence). The CDR3 spells CASSLGHSQPQHF. The CDR3, as DNA: TGTGCCAGCAGCTTAGGGCACAGTCAGCCCCAGCATTTT.

This clone has more than one count but fewer than ten. The chain combines TRBV28 with TRBJ1-3, with 9 bases aligning to TRBD1. The germline V gene encodes CDR1 MDHEN and CDR2 SYDVKM. Unmatched junction bases numbered 10, after V lost 5 bases and J lost 8 bases. This CDR3 has 15 residues. CDR3 amino acids: CASSPNRGTGHTIYF. As DNA, the CDR3 is TGTGCCAGCAGTCCCAACAGGGGGACAGGGCACACCATATATTTT. Full variable domain (outside the CDR3, taken from reference TRBV28 and TRBJ1-3): DVKVTQSSRYLVKRTGEKVFLECVQDMDHENMFWYRQDPGLGLRLIYFSYDVKMKEKGDIPEGYSVSREKKERFSLILESASTNQTSMYLCASSPNRGTGHTIYFGEGSWLTVV.